A selection of T cell receptor beta chains follows, all from one sample in a study of cytomegalovirus exposure and HLA in healthy donors. Some clones are missing from TCRdb's copy, which holds only in-frame ones; the method was immunoSEQ multiplex PCR. The sample holds tens of thousands of clones; 77% are singletons and the top ten take 2.5% to 3.5%. Sample: PBMCs. The receptors come from a man aged 45 to 65 in good health and CMV-seropositive. Both conserved end residues are part of each CDR3. The D gene is left open where the match is weak. Not all rows give a size; the values are once, few, many and, for expanded clones, a class.

TRBV14,TRBJ2-1,TRBD2,once,CASSQDLAAYNEQFF,TGTGCCAGCAGCCAAGATCTAGCGGCCTACAATGAGCAGTTCTTC
TRBV11-2,TRBJ2-7,-,-,CASTLSDMHYEQYF,TGTGCCAGCACACTTTCGGACATGCACTACGAGCAGTACTTC
TRBV9,TRBJ2-7,TRBD2,-,CASSAGLAETYEQYF,TGTGCCAGCAGCGCCGGACTAGCTGAAACCTACGAGCAGTACTTC
TRBV7-6,TRBJ2-7,TRBD2,-,CASSPGTMVEGEQYF,TGTGCCAGCAGCCCCGGGACTATGGTTGAGGGCGAGCAGTACTTC
TRBV9,TRBJ2-7,TRBD2,-,CASSVGSSGRGAYEQYF,TGTGCCAGCAGCGTTGGTTCTAGCGGGAGGGGAGCCTACGAGCAGTACTTC
TRBV11-1,TRBJ2-5,TRBD2,-,CASSFGLAEVQETQYF,TGTGCCAGCAGCTTCGGACTAGCGGAAGTACAAGAGACCCAGTACTTC
TRBV18,TRBJ1-5,TRBD1,-,CASSHDRANQPQHF,TGTGCCAGCTCCCATGACAGGGCAAATCAGCCCCAGCATTTT
TRBV4-3,TRBJ2-7,TRBD2,-,CASSQDRGGSRYEQYF,TGCGCCAGCAGCCAAGATCGAGGCGGGAGTAGGTACGAGCAGTACTTC
TRBV4-1,TRBJ2-5,TRBD1,-,CASSQPLRDRGETQYF,TGCGCCAGCAGCCAACCTCTCCGCGACAGGGGAGAGACCCAGTACTTC
TRBV25-1,TRBJ2-2,-,-,CASSESIGELFF,TGTGCCAGCAGTGAATCTATCGGGGAGCTGTTTTTT
TRBV5-6,TRBJ2-2,TRBD1,-,CASSSIWTGNTGELFF,TGTGCCAGCAGTTCGATTTGGACAGGGAACACCGGGGAGCTGTTTTTT
TRBV25-1,TRBJ2-1,-,-,CASSESGFYNEQFF,TGTGCCAGCAGTGAATCGGGTTTCTACAATGAGCAGTTCTTC
TRBV29-1,TRBJ2-7,-,-,CSVEFGHRNEQYF,TGCAGCGTTGAGTTTGGACACCGTAACGAGCAGTACTTC
TRBV4-3,TRBJ2-3,-,-,CASSQGPGQHTQYF,TGCGCCAGCAGCCAAGGTCCCGGTCAACATACGCAGTATTTT
TRBV4-1,TRBJ1-1,-,-,CASSQVGRGSLMNTEAFF,TGCGCCAGCAGCCAAGTGGGAAGGGGGTCGCTCATGAACACTGAAGCTTTCTTT
TRBV5-1,TRBJ2-3,-,-,CASSLARGTTDTQYF,TGCGCCAGCAGCTTGGCCAGAGGAACCACAGATACGCAGTATTTT
TRBV7-9,TRBJ2-7,-,-,CASSLSPTPYEQYF,TGTGCCAGCAGCCTTTCTCCTACTCCCTACGAGCAGTACTTC
TRBV19,TRBJ1-5,-,-,CASSIPWGGSGYQPQHF,TGTGCCAGTAGTATTCCGTGGGGGGGGTCTGGATATCAGCCCCAGCATTTT
TRBV7-3,TRBJ2-1,-,-,CASSPTKTSGEQFF,TGTGCCAGCAGCCCCACTAAGACTAGTGGTGAGCAGTTCTTC
TRBV11-3,TRBJ2-1,TRBD1,-,CASSLVSRTGGHMFYNEQFF,TGTGCCAGCAGCTTAGTTTCAAGGACAGGGGGCCATATGTTTTACAATGAGCAGTTCTTC
TRBV4-1,TRBJ2-5,-,-,CASSQSVESRETQYF,TGCGCCAGCAGCCAAAGCGTCGAGAGTCGGGAGACCCAGTACTTC
TRBV9,TRBJ2-7,-,-,CASSVGLGAGVAHEQYF,TGTGCCAGCAGCGTAGGTTTGGGGGCGGGAGTTGCCCACGAGCAGTACTTC
TRBV6-5,TRBJ2-7,TRBD2,-,CASSFSGGAPYEQYF,TGTGCCAGCAGTTTTTCGGGAGGGGCCCCCTACGAGCAGTACTTC
TRBV5-6,TRBJ2-2,TRBD2,-,CASSPVGLAGGTGELFF,TGTGCCAGCAGCCCGGTCGGACTAGCGGGAGGAACCGGGGAGCTGTTTTTT
TRBV7-9,TRBJ2-7,TRBD2,-,CSSSLGLAGGGEQYF,TGTTCCAGCAGCTTAGGCCTAGCGGGAGGAGGGGAGCAGTACTTC
TRBV7-3,TRBJ2-1,TRBD2,-,CASSFLAGYNEQFF,TGTGCCAGCAGCTTTTTAGCGGGATACAATGAGCAGTTCTTC
TRBV6-1,TRBJ1-2,-,few,CASSDKNYGYTF,TGTGCCAGCAGCGACAAAAACTATGGCTACACCTTC
TRBV13,TRBJ2-7,-,few,CASSSLYEQYF,TGTGCCAGCAGCTCTCTCTACGAGCAGTACTTC
TRBV4-3,TRBJ2-1,TRBD1,-,CASSRVPGGSEQFF,TGCGCCAGCAGCCGAGTCCCAGGGGGCTCTGAGCAGTTCTTC
TRBV7-8,TRBJ1-3,-,-,CASSLRAEVGNTIYF,TGTGCCAGCAGCTTAAGAGCAGAGGTTGGAAACACCATATATTTT
TRBV9,TRBJ2-2,-,few,CASSGLANTGELFF,TGTGCCAGCAGCGGACTCGCGAACACCGGGGAGCTGTTTTTT
TRBV19,TRBJ2-7,-,-,CAAAQGHSYEQYF,TGTGCAGCCGCACAGGGACATTCCTACGAGCAGTACTTC
TRBV7-9,TRBJ2-5,TRBD1,once,CSSSSNKGGRGQETQYF,TGTTCCAGCAGCTCGAATAAAGGGGGCAGGGGCCAAGAGACCCAGTACTTC
TRBV15,TRBJ1-4,TRBD1,-,CATSRGTGGEKLFF,TGTGCCACCAGCAGAGGGACAGGGGGCGAAAAACTGTTTTTT
TRBV4-3,TRBJ2-2,TRBD2,-,CASSPRGANTGELFF,TGCGCCAGCAGCCCCCGGGGGGCGAACACCGGGGAGCTGTTTTTT
TRBV10-3,TRBJ2-7,TRBD2,-,CAISGTSGTYEQYF,TGTGCCATCAGTGGGACTAGCGGGACCTACGAGCAGTACTTC
TRBV29-1,TRBJ2-7,TRBD1,-,CSVKTGNEQYF,TGCAGCGTGAAGACAGGGAACGAGCAGTACTTC
TRBV9,TRBJ2-1,TRBD2,-,CASSVGVTSYPNEQFF,TGTGCCAGCAGCGTAGGGGTGACTAGCTACCCCAATGAGCAGTTCTTC
TRBV14,TRBJ2-7,-,-,CASSTASEQYF,TGTGCCAGCAGTACAGCCTCCGAGCAGTACTTC
TRBV4-3,TRBJ2-5,-,-,CASSRGLSQETQYF,TGCGCCAGCAGTCGGGGTTTGTCGCAAGAGACCCAGTACTTC
TRBV9,TRBJ2-1,TRBD2,-,CASSVSREAYNEQFF,TGTGCCAGCAGCGTATCTCGGGAGGCCTACAATGAGCAGTTCTTC